Included here is one T cell receptor (beta chain) sequence, with context. Its target is not known. These data belong to a study of T cells in tuberculosis. Overall study context: T cells were selected with CD1B tetramers loaded with glucose monomycolate. In South Africa, adults with active tuberculosis were compared with IGRA-negative and latently infected IGRA-positive adolescents. Study-wide findings and caveats: Active tuberculosis cases were adults; controls were adolescents.

The assay was immunoSEQ multiplex PCR, and TCRdb's table has in-frame clones only and misses some. This sample carries tens of thousands of clones, about 92% of them seen once, and the ten largest clones take under 20%. The V gene's germline CDR1 is SGHRS and CDR2 YFSETQ. The V segment lost 0 bases and the J segment 3 bases; nucleotides outside the gene matches: 5. This CDR3 is 16 amino acids long. This chain connects TRBV5-1 to TRBJ2-3; 9 bases map to TRBD1. Sample: PBMCs. The clonotype originates from a donor aged 10-29 years with latent tuberculosis or without tuberculosis infection. Some clones in this sample may be carry-over from other donors' samples. The CDR3 spells CASSLGRDRVTDTQYF. The CDR3 nucleotides are TGCGCCAGCAGCTTGGGAAGGGACAGGGTGACAGATACGCAGTATTTT.